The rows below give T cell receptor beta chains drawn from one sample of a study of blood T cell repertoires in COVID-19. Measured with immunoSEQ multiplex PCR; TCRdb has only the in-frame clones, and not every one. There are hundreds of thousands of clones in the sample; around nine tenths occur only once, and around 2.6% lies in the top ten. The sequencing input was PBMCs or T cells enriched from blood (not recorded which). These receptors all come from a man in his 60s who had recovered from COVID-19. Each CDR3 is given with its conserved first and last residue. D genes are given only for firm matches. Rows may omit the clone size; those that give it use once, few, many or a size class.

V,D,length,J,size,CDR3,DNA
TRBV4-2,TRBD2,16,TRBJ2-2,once,CASSHETSGFTGELFF,TGTGCCAGCAGCCATGAGACTAGCGGGTTCACCGGGGAGCTGTTTTTT
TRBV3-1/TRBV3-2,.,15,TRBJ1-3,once,CASSQGGTTRNTIYF,TGTGCCAGCAGCCAAGGGGGGACAACTAGAAACACCATATATTTT
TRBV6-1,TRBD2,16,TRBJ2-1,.,CASSGLPSGRDNEQFF,TGTGCCAGCAGTGGACTACCTAGCGGACGGGACAATGAGCAGTTCTTC
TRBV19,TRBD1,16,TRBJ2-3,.,CASSSTGGARRHTQYF,TGTGCCAGTAGTTCCACAGGGGGAGCAAGACGCCATACGCAGTATTTT
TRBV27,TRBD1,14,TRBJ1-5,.,CASSLQGGFQPQHF,TGTGCCAGCAGTTTACAGGGGGGTTTTCAGCCCCAGCATTTT
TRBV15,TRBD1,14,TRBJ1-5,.,CATRDRARNQPQHF,TGTGCCACCCGAGACAGGGCGCGCAATCAGCCCCAGCATTTT
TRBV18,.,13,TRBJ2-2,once,CASSPRENGELFF,TGTGCCAGCTCACCAAGGGAGAACGGGGAGCTGTTTTTT
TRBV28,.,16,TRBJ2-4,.,CASSLSAGQSKNIQYF,TGTGCCAGCAGTTTAAGCGCGGGGCAGAGCAAAAACATTCAGTACTTC
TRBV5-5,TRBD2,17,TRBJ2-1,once,CASSETYRLAGDNEQFF,TGTGCCAGCAGCGAAACTTACCGACTAGCGGGAGACAATGAGCAGTTCTTC
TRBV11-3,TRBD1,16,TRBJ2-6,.,CASSFGQGSGANVLTF,TGTGCCAGCAGCTTTGGACAGGGGTCCGGGGCCAACGTCCTGACTTTC
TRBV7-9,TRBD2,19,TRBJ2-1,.,CASRTDGTESTSGGREQFF,TGTGCCAGCAGGACCGACGGGACAGAATCGACTAGCGGGGGGCGCGAGCAGTTCTTC
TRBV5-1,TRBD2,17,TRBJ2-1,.,CASHFYPRPSGVYEQFF,TGCGCCAGCCACTTTTATCCCAGGCCTAGCGGGGTCTATGAGCAGTTCTTC
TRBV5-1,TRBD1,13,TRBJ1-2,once,CASGPGQGGGYTF,TGCGCCAGCGGACCGGGACAGGGTGGCGGCTACACCTTC
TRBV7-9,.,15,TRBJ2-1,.,CASSLAGSGNNEQFF,TGTGCCAGCAGCTTAGCAGGGAGTGGTAACAATGAGCAGTTCTTC
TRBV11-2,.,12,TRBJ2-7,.,CASSSGAGEQYF,TGTGCCAGCAGCTCTGGCGCGGGCGAGCAGTACTTC
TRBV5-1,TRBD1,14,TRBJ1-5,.,CASSWGQGGQPQHF,TGCGCCAGCAGCTGGGGACAGGGCGGTCAGCCCCAGCATTTT
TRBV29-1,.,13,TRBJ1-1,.,CSVTSLKNTEAFF,TGCAGCGTTACATCCCTCAAGAACACTGAAGCTTTCTTT
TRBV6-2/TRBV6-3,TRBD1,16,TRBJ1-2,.,CASSPRDRALNYGYTF,TGTGCCAGCAGTCCCCGGGACAGGGCCCTTAACTATGGCTACACCTTC
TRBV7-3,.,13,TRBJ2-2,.,CASSSPHTGELFF,TGTGCCAGCAGCTCTCCCCACACCGGGGAGCTGTTTTTT
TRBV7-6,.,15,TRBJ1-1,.,CASSLVGGMNTEAFF,TGTGCCAGCAGCTTAGTTGGGGGGATGAACACTGAAGCTTTCTTT